The present T cell receptor (beta chain) was sequenced within a study of cytomegalovirus exposure and HLA in healthy donors. Across the whole study: Researchers previously reported finding fewer than 120 million unique TCR beta sequences from 170 million or so T cells. Most genotyped donors, over 70% of more than 300, had Caucasian-associated genetic ancestry.

CDR1 ENHRY and CDR2 SYGVKD come from the germline V gene. V lost 0 bases and J 4 bases, leaving 12 bases between the germline ends. The CDR3 is 15 residues long. There are a few counts of this clone. The PCR used 60 Vbeta and 13 Jbeta primers. In the authors' workflow: An analysis that came later counted 73 million or so unique TCR beta chains, around 12 million shared. Profiling relied on immunoSEQ multiplex PCR, and the TCRdb table lists in-frame clones only, not all of them. V, J and clone size were drawn from that table, and D and trimming were deduced from the DNA. This table has fewer than 200,000 clones, 79% appearing once. Healthy bone marrow donors supplied every sample.

The V call is TRBV10-3, the J call TRBJ1-1; D possibly corresponds to TRBD1 (6 bases). Sequences were obtained from PBMCs. This receptor was obtained from a woman aged 40 to 49 in good health and CMV-seronegative. The CDR3 DNA is TGTGCCATCAGTGAGTCATACAGGGTGGTCACTGAAGCTTTCTTT. Translation gives CAISESYRVVTEAFF.